The 17 T cell receptor beta chains below all came from one sample that was sequenced in a study of breast tumors, draining lymph nodes, adjacent tissues (dated by TCRdb to about 2016). Library preparation used multiplex PCR. Sequencing instrument: Illumina HiSeq 2000. Clones were called with MiXCR by TCRdb after fastp trimmed the public reads at Q25, and only in-frame beta chains were retained. All rows with the same CDR3 protein become a single entry with the most common DNA and genes. Present in this sample are about 270,000 distinct CDR3 sequences, around 30% of which were seen just once. Roughly 1.2% of the sample is in the top ten clones. The axillary draining lymph nodes of breast cancer patients were the source of the lymph node samples. Sequences were obtained from axillary lymph node tissue. The receptor source for this set is a female donor with breast cancer. Some clones in this sample may be carry-over from other donors' samples.

This clonotype was counted only a few times. This chain joins TRBV3-1 and TRBJ2-7, with 7 bases lining up with TRBD1. The CDR3 extends over 14 amino acids. Trimming took 4 bases from V and 2 from J; bases not matched to a gene: 5. Germline V lookup: CDR1 LGHDT, CDR2 YNNKEL (reference sequence). CDR3 sequence (DNA): TGTGCCAGCAGCCCAAACGGACAGGCCTACGAGCAGTACTTC. Amino acids: CASSPNGQAYEQYF.

This clonotype came up many times. The chain couples TRBV9 to TRBJ1-5, with TRBD1 matching over 8 bases. Germline V CDR1 and CDR2: SGDLS, YYNGEE. V lost 0 bases to trimming and J lost 0 bases; unmatched junction nucleotides: 17. This CDR3 contains 21 residues. CDR3: CASSVVRGARDRTYSNQPQHF. The CDR3 region has the DNA TGTGCCAGCAGCGTAGTGAGGGGGGCCCGGGACAGGACGTATAGCAATCAGCCCCAGCATTTT.

This clonotype was counted only a few times. This may stem from a read error, because a much larger clone lies one nucleotide away. V is TRBV20-1 and J is TRBJ2-7, with a weak D call TRBD2 (6 bases). The CDR3 consists of 13 residues. Germline loops: CDR1 DFQATT, CDR2 SNEGSKA (reference sequence). DNA of the CDR3: TGCAGTGCTAGGGAGGGGATAGACTACGCGCAGTACTTC. Amino acid sequence: CSAREGIDYAQYF.

This clonotype was seen at least ten times. The CDR3 loop reads CASSVTGTGESYGYTF. CDR3 nucleotide sequence: TGTGCCAGCAGCGTAACCGGGACAGGAGAATCCTATGGCTACACCTTC. The chain is built from TRBV9 and TRBJ1-2; 8 positions agree with TRBD1. Germline CDR1 reads SGDLS; CDR2 reads YYNGEE. The CDR3 is 16 amino acids. Trimming took 1 base from V and 4 from J; bases not matched to a gene: 9.

This clonotype occurred a few times. The V and J genes are TRBV30 and TRBJ2-5; D perhaps matches TRBD1 (6 bases). Per germline, CDR1 GTSNPN and CDR2 SVGIG (reference sequence). Trimming removed 6 bases at V and 3 bases at J, with 14 bases between. This CDR3 spans 13 amino acids. The CDR3 coding sequence is TGTGCCTGCCCGGTTCAGGGGAAAGAGACCCAGTACTTC. Encoded protein: CACPVQGKETQYF.

This clonotype has more than one count but fewer than ten. CDR3: CASSSHRDSETQYF. The CDR3, as DNA: TGTGCCAGCAGCTCACACCGGGACTCAGAGACCCAGTACTTC. V is TRBV6-1 and J is TRBJ2-5; possibly TRBD2 for D (6 bases). Germline lookup yields CDR1 MNHNS and CDR2 SASEGT. Between the trimmed V and J ends, which lost 6 bases and 4 bases, there was a span of 15 bases. The CDR3 extends over 14 amino acids.

This clonotype occurred once. The V call is TRBV5-1, the J call TRBJ1-1; unclear D gene. Looked up from germline, CDR1 is SGHRS and CDR2 is YFSETQ. V was shortened by 4 bases and J by 0 bases, with 13 bases between the two germline ends. This CDR3 region has 15 residues. The CDR3 protein is CASSGRGGLNTEAFF. The CDR3 DNA reads as TGCGCCAGCAGCGGGCGGGGAGGGTTGAACACTGAAGCTTTCTTT.

The V and J genes are TRBV6-6 and TRBJ2-7; D perhaps matches TRBD1 (6 bases). This CDR3 comprises 13 residues. With 5 bases removed from V and 3 bases from J, the gap between germline ends came to 11 bases. Looked up from germline, CDR1 is MNHNY and CDR2 is SVGAGI (reference sequence). The CDR3 DNA sequence: TGTGCCAGCAGTCCCGGACAGAACTACGAGCAGTACTTC. It translates to CASSPGQNYEQYF.

V and J are TRBV6-5 and TRBJ2-1; TRBD2 is a possible D gene (6 bases). V was trimmed by 0 bases and J by 0 bases, leaving 15 bases between them. CDR1 MNHEY and CDR2 SVGAGI come from the germline V gene. This CDR3 comprises 18 residues. The chain's CDR3 is CASSYSDGTLSSYNEQFF. In DNA, the CDR3 is TGTGCCAGCAGTTACTCTGATGGGACTTTAAGCTCCTACAATGAGCAGTTCTTC.

A few counts support this clonotype. The chain is built from TRBV28 and TRBJ2-3; D is unclear. Germline V gene data show CDR1 as MDHEN and CDR2 as SYDVKM. CDR3 length: 14 amino acids. The germline V and J ends were trimmed by 6 bases and 2 bases, with 12 bases remaining between them. In DNA, the CDR3 is TGTGCCAGCAGCTTACACGGGCTCACAGATACGCAGTATTTT. Translated: CASSLHGLTDTQYF. Filled out from reference TRBV28 and TRBJ2-3, the complete variable domain reads DVKVTQSSRYLVKRTGEKVFLECVQDMDHENMFWYRQDPGLGLRLIYFSYDVKMKEKGDIPEGYSVSREKKERFSLILESASTNQTSMYLCASSLHGLTDTQYFGPGTRLTVL.

This clonotype was seen ten or more times. The CDR3 spells CATRKREGSGTQYF. The DNA for the CDR3 is TGTGCCACTAGGAAGCGGGAGGGATCGGGTACGCAGTATTTT. This chain links TRBV19 with TRBJ2-3; 10 bases are a match to TRBD2. V trimming: 10 bases; J trimming: 8 bases; junction bases outside the gene matches: 12. Germline lookup yields CDR1 LNHDA and CDR2 SQIVND (reference sequence). This CDR3 spans 14 amino acids.

CDR3 amino acids: CSARNRLAGPRGDTQYF. DNA for the CDR3: TGCAGTGCTAGGAATCGACTAGCGGGACCCCGGGGGGATACGCAGTATTTT. The genes are TRBV20-1 and TRBJ2-3; 11 positions match TRBD2. The germline V gene has CDR1 DFQATT and CDR2 SNEGSKA (reference sequence). Losses at the gene ends were 3 bases for V and 6 bases for J; bases not matched to a gene: 14. The CDR3 length is 17 residues.

This rearrangement joins TRBV12-3 or TRBV12-4 to TRBJ2-3; D gene unclear. V shed 3 bases and J shed 1 base, with 5 bases lying between them. The CDR3 sequence is 13 residues long. CDR3 in amino acids: CASSFARTDTQYF. The CDR3 nucleotides read TGTGCCAGCAGTTTCGCCCGCACAGATACGCAGTATTTT.

The sample holds many counts of this clonotype. Here the CDR3 reads CATSDLPGAPLHF. CDR3 DNA: TGTGCCACCAGTGATTTGCCAGGGGCGCCCCTCCACTTT. The rearrangement joins TRBV24-1 to TRBJ1-6, with D perhaps TRBD1 (6 bases). This CDR3 region has 13 residues. V lost 0 bases and J lost 13, with 9 bases in between. Germline V lookup: CDR1 KGHDR, CDR2 SFDVKD.

This clonotype has ten or more counts. CDR3 amino acids: CASSREGVEQYF. The CDR3 bases are TGTGCCAGCTCCCGGGAGGGGGTCGAGCAGTACTTC. The chain couples TRBV5-4 to TRBJ2-7; TRBD2 matches at 8 bases. The CDR3 is made up of 12 amino acids. After removal of 7 bases from V and 6 bases from J, the junction contained 6 bases not matched to a gene. Germline-derived CDR1 and CDR2 are SGHNT and YYREEE (reference sequence).

The chain uses TRBV27 and TRBJ2-7; 10 positions agree with TRBD1. The CDR3 consists of 13 residues. V was pared by 5 bases and J by 7 bases, with 5 bases of the junction left unmatched. From germline, CDR1 is MNHEY and CDR2 SMNVEV (reference sequence). In nucleotides, the CDR3 is TGTGCCAGCAGTATAGACAGGGGGCTGGAGCAGTACTTC. Protein: CASSIDRGLEQYF.

This chain joins TRBV30 and TRBJ2-5, with 7 bases lining up with TRBD2. The germline V gene encodes CDR1 GTSNPN and CDR2 SVGIG (reference sequence). The V gene end was trimmed by 4 bases and the J gene end by 1 base; junction bases not matched to a gene: 3. CDR3 length: 13 residues. The CDR3 is CAWTGLVQETQYF. The CDR3 DNA is TGTGCCTGGACCGGACTAGTCCAAGAGACCCAGTACTTC. The full variable domain, completed using reference TRBV30 and TRBJ2-5, is SQTIHQWPATLVQPVGSPLSLECTVEGTSNPNLYWYRQAAGRGLQLLFYSVGIGQISSEVPQNLSASRPQDRQFILSSKKLLLSDSGFYLCAWTGLVQETQYFGPGTRLLVL.